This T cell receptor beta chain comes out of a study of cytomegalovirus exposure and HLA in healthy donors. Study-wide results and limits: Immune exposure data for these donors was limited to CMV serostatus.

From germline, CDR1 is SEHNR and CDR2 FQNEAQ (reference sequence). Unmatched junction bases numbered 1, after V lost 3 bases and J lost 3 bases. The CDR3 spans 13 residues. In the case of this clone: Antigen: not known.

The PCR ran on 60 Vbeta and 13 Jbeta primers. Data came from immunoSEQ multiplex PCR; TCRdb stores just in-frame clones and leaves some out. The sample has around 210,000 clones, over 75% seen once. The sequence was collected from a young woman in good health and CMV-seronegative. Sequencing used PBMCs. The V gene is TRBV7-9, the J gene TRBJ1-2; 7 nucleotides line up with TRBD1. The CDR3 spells CASSLDRYYGYTF. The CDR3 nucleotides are TGTGCCAGCAGCTTGGACAGGTACTATGGCTACACCTTC.